This TCR beta chain was found in a study of technical replicates of blood from several donors. Libraries were prepared by immunoSEQ multiplex PCR; TCRdb keeps only in-frame clonotypes and omits some of them. Seen here are roughly 85,000 clones, over 85% observed once, and the top ten hold 0.26%. The CDR3 runs to 15 residues. The V gene's germline CDR1 is SGHDT and CDR2 YYEEEE. The trim removed 4 bases at V and 0 bases at J, leaving 2 bases unmatched. The clonotype originates from a human donor in good health. The chain employs TRBV5-6 and TRBJ2-7, with 12 bases aligning to TRBD2. The material sequenced was T cells isolated from PBMCs. In nucleotides, the CDR3 is TGTGCCAGCAGCCCACTAGCGGGAGGCTCCTACGAGCAGTACTTC. It is translated as CASSPLAGGSYEQYF.